This TCR beta chain was identified during a study of blood T cell repertoires in COVID-19. Study information: Acute and convalescent COVID-19 specimens originated in the United States, Italy and Spain. In each case, the material was cDNA or gDNA derived from T cells, B-cell-depleted T cells, or PBMCs.

In its sample, this clone was seen once. How the authors handled the data: Quantification of nucleated cells was approximated via reference gene primer amplification. Method: immunoSEQ multiplex PCR; TCRdb's copy keeps in-frame clones and lacks some. V, J and clone size reflect that table, while D and trimming were determined from the DNA. This table has 170,000 or so clones, 85% to 95% appearing once. The length of the CDR3 is 16 residues. Trimming at V came to 8 bases and at J to 6 bases, leaving 15 bases not matched to a gene. Germline lookup yields CDR1 MRHNA and CDR2 SNTAGT. J is TRBJ2-7 and V is TRBV6-4, with TRBD2 matching 11 bases. The sequence derives from a man in his fifties with acute or convalescent COVID-19. Sequencing input: peripheral blood. CDR3 in amino acids: CASPYPTSGTLGEQYF. In DNA form, the CDR3 reads TGTGCCAGCCCCTATCCGACTAGCGGGACCCTTGGCGAGCAGTACTTC.